This T cell receptor beta chain was captured by sequencing in a study of T cell responses to AZD1222 COVID-19 vaccine. Study-wide points: Reports say nearly half of spike-specific TCRs go after unmutated variant regions. Possibly, clonal diversity was underestimated; donors were largely white British and included more females. Spike was spanned by vaccine-associated CD4 TCRs, with dominance at 160-218 and 743-854.

Of note for this clone: As yet, its antigen is unknown.

Data came from immunoSEQ multiplex PCR; TCRdb stores just in-frame clones and leaves some out. The data show around 120,000 clones, 75% to 90% seen once. The sequence was obtained from an adult in good health. The specimen was peripheral blood, collected on day 0 of MenACWY control vaccination.

The CDR3 DNA is TGTGCCAGCAGCCCCTACGAGCAGTACTTC. Translated: CASSPYEQYF. The V gene is TRBV7-3, the J gene TRBJ2-7; D is unclear. CDR1 and CDR2 (germline): SGHTA, FQGTGA. V lost 5 bases and J lost 2, with 1 base in between. The CDR3 spans 10 residues.